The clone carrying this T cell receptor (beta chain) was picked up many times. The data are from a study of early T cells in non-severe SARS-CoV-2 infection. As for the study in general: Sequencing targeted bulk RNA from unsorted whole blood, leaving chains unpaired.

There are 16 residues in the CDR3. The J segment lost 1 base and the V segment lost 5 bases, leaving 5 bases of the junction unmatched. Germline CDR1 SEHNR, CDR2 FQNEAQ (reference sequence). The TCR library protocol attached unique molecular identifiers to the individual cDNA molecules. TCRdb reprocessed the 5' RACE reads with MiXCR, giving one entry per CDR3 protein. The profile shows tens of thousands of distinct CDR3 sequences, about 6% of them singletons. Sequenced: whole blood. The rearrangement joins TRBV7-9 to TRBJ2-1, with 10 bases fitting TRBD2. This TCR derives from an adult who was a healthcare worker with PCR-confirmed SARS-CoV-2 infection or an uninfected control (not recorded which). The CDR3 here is CASSLSGRWSYNEQFF. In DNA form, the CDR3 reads TGTGCCAGCAGCCTTAGCGGGAGGTGGTCCTACAATGAGCAGTTCTTC.